This T cell receptor (beta chain) comes out of a study of T cells in Graves' hyperthyroidism and ophthalmopathy. The sample holds many counts of this clonotype. Its antigen is unknown. Per germline, CDR1 SNHLY and CDR2 FYNNEI. V lost 3 bases and J lost 5; bases outside the gene matches: 6. The CDR3 is made up of 15 amino acids. It was RNA transcripts that yielded the amplified TCR beta CDR3 regions. The primer set for the first-round RT-PCR of the TCR CDR3 was HTBI. A single record per CDR3 protein comes from TCRdb applying MiXCR to the multiplex PCR reads. The sample lists a few hundred thousand distinct CDR3 sequences, roughly an eighth seen once, with 9.2% in the top ten. Regarding the study as a whole: The majority of expanded thyroid clonotypes above 0.001 also appeared in blood.

This receptor was taken from a woman aged 18-29 years with Graves' hyperthyroidism. The chain has TRBV2 and TRBJ2-2, with TRBD1 matching over 7 bases. Sample: blood. The DNA for the CDR3 is TGTGCCAGCAGTGAGAGGGGGCGCGGAACCGGGGAGCTGTTTTTT. Protein sequence: CASSERGRGTGELFF.